This T cell receptor (beta chain) was retrieved from a study of T cells in Graves' hyperthyroidism and ophthalmopathy. Amplification of TCR beta CDR3 regions was performed using RNA transcripts as template. HTBI primers were used for first-round RT-PCR of the TCR CDR3. TCRdb recomputed calls from the multiplex PCR reads with MiXCR, one row per CDR3 protein. The sample includes around 350,000 distinct CDR3 sequences, roughly 15% of them seen just once. With 1 base removed from V and 3 bases from J, the gap between germline ends came to 13 bases. The CDR3 is 15 amino acids. CDR1 SEHNR and CDR2 FQNEAQ come from the germline V gene (reference sequence). This clonotype has just a few counts.

V and J are TRBV7-9 and TRBJ2-7; D is perhaps TRBD1 or TRBD2 (6 bases each). The sequence derives from a woman aged 25-40 years with Graves' hyperthyroidism that later progressed to Graves' ophthalmopathy. Material: blood. Here the CDR3 DNA reads TGTGCCAGCAGCTTAGTAGGGGGGTTCCACTACGAGCAGTACTTC. This translates into CASSLVGGFHYEQYF.